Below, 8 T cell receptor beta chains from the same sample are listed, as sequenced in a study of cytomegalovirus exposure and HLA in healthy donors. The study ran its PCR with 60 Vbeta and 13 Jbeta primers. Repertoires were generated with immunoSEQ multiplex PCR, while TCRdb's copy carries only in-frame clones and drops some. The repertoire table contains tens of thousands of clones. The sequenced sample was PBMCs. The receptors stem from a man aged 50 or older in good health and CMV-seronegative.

This chain's CDR3 is CASSDSGTGGSNEQFF. CDR3 in DNA: TGTGCCAGCAGTGACTCGGGGACAGGGGGCTCCAATGAGCAGTTCTTC. This sequence joins TRBV6-4 and TRBJ2-1; 12 nucleotides match TRBD1. The CDR3 is 16 residues long. In germline, CDR1 is MRHNA, CDR2 SNTAGT. Losses at the gene ends were 0 bases for V and 6 bases for J; bases not matched to a gene: 3.

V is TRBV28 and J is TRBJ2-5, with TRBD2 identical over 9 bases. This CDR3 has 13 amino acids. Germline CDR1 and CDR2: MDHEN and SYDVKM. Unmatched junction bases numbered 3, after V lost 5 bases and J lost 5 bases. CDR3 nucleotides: TGTGCCAGCAGTGGCGGGGGGGCGGAGACCCAGTACTTC. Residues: CASSGGGAETQYF.

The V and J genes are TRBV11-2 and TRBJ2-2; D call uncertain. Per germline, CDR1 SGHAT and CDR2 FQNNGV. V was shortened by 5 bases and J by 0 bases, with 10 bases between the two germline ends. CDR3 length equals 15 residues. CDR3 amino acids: CASSVSAANTGELFF. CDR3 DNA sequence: TGTGCCAGCAGCGTCTCGGCGGCGAACACCGGGGAGCTGTTTTTT.

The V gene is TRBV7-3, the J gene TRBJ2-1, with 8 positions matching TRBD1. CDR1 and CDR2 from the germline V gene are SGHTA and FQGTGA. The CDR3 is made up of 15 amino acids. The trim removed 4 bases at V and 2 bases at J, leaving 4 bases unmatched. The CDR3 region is CASSYGTGTYNEQFF. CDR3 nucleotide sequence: TGTGCCAGCAGCTACGGGACAGGAACCTACAATGAGCAGTTCTTC.

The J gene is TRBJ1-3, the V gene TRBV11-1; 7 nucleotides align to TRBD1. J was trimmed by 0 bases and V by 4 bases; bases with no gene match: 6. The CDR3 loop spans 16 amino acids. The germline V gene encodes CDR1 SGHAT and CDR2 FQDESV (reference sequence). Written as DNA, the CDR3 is TGTGCCAGCAGCTCGGACCACAGGGGCTCTGGAAACACCATATATTTT. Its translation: CASSSDHRGSGNTIYF.

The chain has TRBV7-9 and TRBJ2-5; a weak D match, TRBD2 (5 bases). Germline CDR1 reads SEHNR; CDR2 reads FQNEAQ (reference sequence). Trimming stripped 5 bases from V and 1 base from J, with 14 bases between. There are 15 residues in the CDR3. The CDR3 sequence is CASSRNSGTQETQYF. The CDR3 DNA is TGTGCCAGCAGCCGAAACAGCGGAACCCAAGAGACCCAGTACTTC.

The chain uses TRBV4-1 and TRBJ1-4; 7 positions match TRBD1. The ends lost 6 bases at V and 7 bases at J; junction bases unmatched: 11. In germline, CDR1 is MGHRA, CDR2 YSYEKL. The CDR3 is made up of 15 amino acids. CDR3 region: CASSPPGQPSEKLFF. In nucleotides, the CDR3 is TGCGCCAGCAGTCCTCCGGGACAGCCAAGTGAAAAACTGTTTTTT.

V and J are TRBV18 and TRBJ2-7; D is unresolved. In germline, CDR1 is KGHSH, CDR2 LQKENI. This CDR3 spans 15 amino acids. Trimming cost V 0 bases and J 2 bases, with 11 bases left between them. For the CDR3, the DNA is TGTGCCAGCTCACCACCGAGTGTACAGACCTACGAGCAGTACTTC. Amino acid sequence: CASSPPSVQTYEQYF.